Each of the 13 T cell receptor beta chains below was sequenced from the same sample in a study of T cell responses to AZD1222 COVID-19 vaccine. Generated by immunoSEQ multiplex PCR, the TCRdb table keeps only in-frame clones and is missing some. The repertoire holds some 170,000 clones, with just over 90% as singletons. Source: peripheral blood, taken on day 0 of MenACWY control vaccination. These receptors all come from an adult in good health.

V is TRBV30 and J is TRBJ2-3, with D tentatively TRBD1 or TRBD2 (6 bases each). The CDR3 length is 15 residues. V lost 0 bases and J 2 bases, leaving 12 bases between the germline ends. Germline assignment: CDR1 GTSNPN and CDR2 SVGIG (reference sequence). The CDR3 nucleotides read TGTGCCTGGAGTGTCACCCGGGGGCACACAGATACGCAGTATTTT. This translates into CAWSVTRGHTDTQYF. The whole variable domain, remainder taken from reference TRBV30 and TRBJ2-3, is SQTIHQWPATLVQPVGSPLSLECTVEGTSNPNLYWYRQAAGRGLQLLFYSVGIGQISSEVPQNLSASRPQDRQFILSSKKLLLSDSGFYLCAWSVTRGHTDTQYFGPGTRLTVL.

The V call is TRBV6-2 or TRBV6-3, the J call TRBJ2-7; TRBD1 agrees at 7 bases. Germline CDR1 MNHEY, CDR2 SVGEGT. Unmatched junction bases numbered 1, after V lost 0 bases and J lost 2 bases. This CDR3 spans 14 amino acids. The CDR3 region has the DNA TGTGCCAGCAGTTACTCGGGACAGACCTACGAGCAGTACTTC. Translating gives CASSYSGQTYEQYF.

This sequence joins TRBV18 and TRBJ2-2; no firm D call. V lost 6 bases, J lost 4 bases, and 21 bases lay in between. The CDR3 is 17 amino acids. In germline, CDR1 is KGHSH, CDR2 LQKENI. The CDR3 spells CASSISVSAGVTGELFF. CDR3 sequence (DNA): TGTGCCAGCTCCATTTCAGTTTCGGCAGGCGTCACCGGGGAGCTGTTTTTT.

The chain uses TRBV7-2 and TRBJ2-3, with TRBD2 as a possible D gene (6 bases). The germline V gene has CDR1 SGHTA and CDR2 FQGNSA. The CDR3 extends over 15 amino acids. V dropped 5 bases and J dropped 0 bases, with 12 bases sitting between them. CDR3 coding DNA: TGTGCCAGCAGCCCGGCGGGACTCAGCACAGATACGCAGTATTTT. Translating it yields CASSPAGLSTDTQYF.

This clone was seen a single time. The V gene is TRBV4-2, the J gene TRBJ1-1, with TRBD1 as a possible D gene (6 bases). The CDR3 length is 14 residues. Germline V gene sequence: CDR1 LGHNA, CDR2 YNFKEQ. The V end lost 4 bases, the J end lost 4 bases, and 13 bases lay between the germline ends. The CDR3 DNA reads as TGTGCCAGCAGCCCTAACAGGGTGGGCACTGAAGCTTTCTTT. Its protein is CASSPNRVGTEAFF.

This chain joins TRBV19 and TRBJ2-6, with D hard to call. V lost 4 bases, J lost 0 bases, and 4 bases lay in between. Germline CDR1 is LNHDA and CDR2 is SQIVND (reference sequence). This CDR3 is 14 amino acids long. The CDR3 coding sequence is TGTGCCAGTAGTACAGCCTCTGGGGCCAACGTCCTGACTTTC. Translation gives CASSTASGANVLTF.

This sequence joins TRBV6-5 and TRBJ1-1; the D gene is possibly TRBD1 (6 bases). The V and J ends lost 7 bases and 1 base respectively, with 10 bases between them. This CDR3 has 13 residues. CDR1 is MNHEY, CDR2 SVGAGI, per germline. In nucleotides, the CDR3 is TGTGCCAGCACCTGGACAGCGAACACTGAAGCTTTCTTT. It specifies CASTWTANTEAFF.

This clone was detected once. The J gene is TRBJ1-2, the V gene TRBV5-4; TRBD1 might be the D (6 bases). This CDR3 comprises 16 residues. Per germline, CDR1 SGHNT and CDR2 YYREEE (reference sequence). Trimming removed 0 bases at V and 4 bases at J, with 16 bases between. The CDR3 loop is CASSLGGEGDSYGYTF. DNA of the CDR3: TGTGCCAGCAGCTTGGGAGGGGAGGGGGACTCCTATGGCTACACCTTC.

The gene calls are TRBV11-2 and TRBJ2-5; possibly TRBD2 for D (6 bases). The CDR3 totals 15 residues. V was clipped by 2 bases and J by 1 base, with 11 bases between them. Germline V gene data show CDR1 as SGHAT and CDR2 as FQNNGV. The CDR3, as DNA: TGTGCCAGCAGCTTATATTCGGGACTCCAAGAGACCCAGTACTTC. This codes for CASSLYSGLQETQYF.

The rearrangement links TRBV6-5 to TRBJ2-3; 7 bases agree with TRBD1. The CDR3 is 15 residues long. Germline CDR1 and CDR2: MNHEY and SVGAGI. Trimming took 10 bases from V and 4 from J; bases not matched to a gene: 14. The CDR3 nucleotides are TGTGCCATCCGGACCCAACAGGGGTTTGCAGATACGCAGTATTTT. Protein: CAIRTQQGFADTQYF.

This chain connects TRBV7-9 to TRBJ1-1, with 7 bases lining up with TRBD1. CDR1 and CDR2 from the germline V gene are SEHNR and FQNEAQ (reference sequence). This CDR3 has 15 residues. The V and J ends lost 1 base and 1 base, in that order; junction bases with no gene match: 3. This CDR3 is CASSLDRGQNTEAFF. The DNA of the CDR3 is TGTGCCAGCAGCTTAGACAGGGGCCAGAACACTGAAGCTTTCTTT.

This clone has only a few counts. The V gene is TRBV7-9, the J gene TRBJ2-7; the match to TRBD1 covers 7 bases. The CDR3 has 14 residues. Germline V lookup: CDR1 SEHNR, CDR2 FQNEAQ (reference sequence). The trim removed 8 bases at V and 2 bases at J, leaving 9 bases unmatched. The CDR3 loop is CASSPGTETYEQYF. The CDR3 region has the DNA TGTGCCAGCTCCCCCGGGACAGAAACCTACGAGCAGTACTTC. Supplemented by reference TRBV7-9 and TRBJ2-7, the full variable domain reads DTGVSQNPRHKITKRGQNVTFRCDPISEHNRLYWYRQTLGQGPEFLTYFQNEAQLEKSRLLSDRFSAERPKGSFSTLEIQRTEQGDSAMYLCASSPGTETYEQYFGPGTRLTVT.

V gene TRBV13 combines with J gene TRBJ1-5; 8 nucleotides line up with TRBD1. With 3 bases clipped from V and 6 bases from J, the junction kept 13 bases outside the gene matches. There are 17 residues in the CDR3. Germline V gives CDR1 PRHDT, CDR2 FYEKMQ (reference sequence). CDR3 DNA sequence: TGTGCCAGCAGCTTGGGCAGGGGGCAGGGGGCATTTCAGCCCCAGCATTTT. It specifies CASSLGRGQGAFQPQHF.